The entry below describes one T cell receptor (beta chain). This CDR3 is built from 14 residues. From germline, CDR1 is LGHDT and CDR2 YNNKEL (reference sequence). With V trimmed by 4 bases and J by 2 bases, 2 bases remained unmatched. This record comes from a study of blood T cell repertoires in COVID-19. Study-wide background: Whether acute or convalescent, the COVID-19 samples came from the United States, Italy and Spain. PBMCs, B-cell-depleted T cells, or T cells were the source of the cDNA or gDNA that made up the material.

The repertoire was sequenced with immunoSEQ multiplex PCR; TCRdb's copy has only in-frame clones and lacks some. The data show roughly 300,000 clones, over 75% seen once. This clonotype originated in a woman between 50 and 59 years old who had recovered from COVID-19. Source material: peripheral blood. The chain links TRBV3-1 (or the pseudogene TRBV3-2) to TRBJ1-5; TRBD1 agrees at 7 bases. CDR3 amino acids: CASSPGTGNQPQHF. The CDR3 DNA follows: TGTGCCAGCAGCCCCGGGACAGGCAATCAGCCCCAGCATTTT.